This TCR beta chain appears in the sequencing data of a study of shared clonotypes between healthy human individuals. Across the study: Per-donor plates numbered three CD4 naive, three CD4 memory, two CD8 naive and one CD8 memory.

The J segment lost 7 bases and the V segment lost 1 base, leaving 10 bases of the junction unmatched. This CDR3 contains 15 residues. The germline V gene encodes CDR1 PRHDT and CDR2 FYEKMQ (reference sequence). The table came from immunoSEQ multiplex PCR; TCRdb's copy has only in-frame clones and leaves some out. Of 2 million to 2.5 million clones in the sample, more than 85% are singletons; the top ten hold more than 0.35%. This clone was counted a single time. The rearrangement links TRBV13 to TRBJ2-7; 7 positions agree with TRBD1. The TCR was taken from a man aged 18-30 years in good health. Some clones in this sample may be carry-over from other donors' samples. The sample was naive CD4+ T cells from PBMCs. Subset in this sample: CD45RA+ positively selected. CDR3 bases: TGTGCCAGCAGCTTAGCCGACAGGGATATTAGGGAGCAGTACTTC. Its protein product is CASSLADRDIREQYF.